Sequencing of this T cell receptor (beta chain) was carried out in a study of T cell clones after liver transplantation. About the research overall: TCRbeta sequencing after a pre-transplant mixed lymphocyte reaction identified graft-donor-reactive clones, later tracked in post-transplant blood. Graft-donor-reactive sequences were compared with third-party-reactive TCRbeta sequences from pre-transplant mixed lymphocyte reactions. Blood was drawn pre-transplant, before withdrawal, and after full or failed withdrawal. Whole-study findings and limits: Rather than being deleted, graft donor-reactive T cells may have moved into the graft.

Worth noting for this clone: Its antigen is not known.

Measured with immunoSEQ multiplex PCR; TCRdb has only the in-frame clones, and not every one. The top ten hold 2.5% to 3% of the sample, which has 55,000 to 75,000 clones, 70% seen once. The CDR3 is 15 residues long. Trimming cost V 4 bases and J 0 bases; bases outside gene matches: 3. CDR1 is KGHSH, CDR2 LQKENI, per germline. The chain employs TRBV18 and TRBJ1-3; 7 positions agree with TRBD1. Source: CD4+ T cells from blood, taken at the approximately 16-month timepoint. This TCR came from a human patient who received a liver transplant. Some T cells may have come from the graft donor. This CDR3 reads CASSRGTDSGNTIYF. In nucleotides, the CDR3 is TGTGCCAGCTCACGCGGGACAGACTCTGGAAACACCATATATTTT.